This entry lists 16 T cell receptor beta chains sequenced from one sample in a study of metastatic and nonmetastatic thyroid tumors. Thyroid surgery had not been preceded by any treatment in any patient. TCRdb reassembled clones from the PCR reads with MiXCR. The data contain about 16,000 clones, around 24% of them singletons. Material for sequencing was tumor tissue. The receptors were gathered from a male donor with papillary thyroid cancer or a benign thyroid nodule (not recorded which). Some clones in this sample may be carry-over from other donors' samples.

This chain links TRBV6-1 with TRBJ2-7; D tentatively fits TRBD1 or TRBD2 (6 bases each). The CDR3 length is 14 residues. V dropped 7 bases and J dropped 3 bases, with 16 bases sitting between them. Germline V gene lookup returns CDR1 MNHNS and CDR2 SASEGT. This CDR3 is CASTGGPENYEQYF. The CDR3 DNA reads TGTGCCAGCACTGGGGGGCCAGAGAACTACGAGCAGTACTTC.

This clone was detected ten times or more. This chain uses TRBV3-1 with TRBJ2-7, with 8 bases lining up with TRBD2. CDR1 LGHDT and CDR2 YNNKEL come from the germline V gene (reference sequence). V lost 1 base and J lost 5; bases outside the gene matches: 4. This CDR3 spans 14 amino acids. The CDR3 here is CASSQASGSDEQYF. The CDR3 DNA sequence: TGTGCCAGCAGCCAAGCGAGCGGGAGCGACGAGCAGTACTTC.

This clone was observed a few times. V usage is TRBV7-9 and J usage is TRBJ2-7; D remains ambiguous. Per the germline V gene, CDR1 is SEHNR and CDR2 is FQNEAQ (reference sequence). Deletions cut 7 bases from V and 5 bases from J, with 12 bases between. The CDR3 runs to 12 residues. DNA for the CDR3: TGTGCCAGCATCTTGTCACAAGACGAGCAGTACTTC. Residues: CASILSQDEQYF.

The chain combines TRBV12-3 or TRBV12-4 with TRBJ2-2; D is ambiguous. There are 12 residues in the CDR3. Trimming removed 6 bases at V and 5 bases at J, with 7 bases between. CDR3 bases: TGTGCCAGCAGCTATAATACCGGGGAGCTGTTTTTT. This codes for CASSYNTGELFF.

This clone qualifies as medium-sized. The same CDR3 can be traced to other DNA sequences in this sample. This sequence joins TRBV6-1 and TRBJ2-7; D is ambiguous. This CDR3 is built from 14 residues. Germline loops: CDR1 MNHNS, CDR2 SASEGT. V lost 6 bases and J 2 bases, leaving 14 bases between the germline ends. For the CDR3, the DNA is TGTGCCAGCAGCACAAGGCCAGACACCTACGAGCAGTACTTC. Protein sequence: CASSTRPDTYEQYF.

By proportion, this clone is medium-sized. V usage is TRBV11-1 and J usage is TRBJ2-1; D may be TRBD1 (5 bases). Trimming shortened V by 3 bases and J by 9 bases, and 18 bases separated the two germline ends. Germline V lookup: CDR1 SGHAT, CDR2 FQDESV (reference sequence). The CDR3 has 15 residues. CDR3: CASSFSLEGVGEQFF. The CDR3 nucleotides are TGTGCCAGCAGCTTTTCTCTGGAAGGGGTCGGTGAGCAGTTCTTC.

The sample holds many counts of this clone. The chain recombines TRBV30 with TRBJ1-3; no definite D call. The CDR3 is 15 residues long. The germline gives CDR1 GTSNPN, CDR2 SVGIG (reference sequence). The V gene lost 3 bases and the J gene lost 0 bases, with 12 bases spanning the gap. CDR3 loop: CAWRKGLFSGNTIYF. The CDR3 nucleotides read TGTGCCTGGAGAAAAGGCCTCTTCTCTGGAAACACCATATATTTT.

This clone has only a few counts. V and J are TRBV27 and TRBJ1-1; a possible D gene is TRBD1 (5 bases). V lost 3 bases to trimming and J lost 7 bases, with 12 bases between them. CDR3 length: 13 residues. Germline V gives CDR1 MNHEY, CDR2 SMNVEV (reference sequence). This CDR3 reads CASSLGVGSEAFF. The CDR3 coding sequence is TGTGCCAGCAGTTTGGGGGTTGGGAGTGAAGCTTTCTTT.

At least ten counts were recorded for this clone. The rearrangement uses TRBV2 and TRBJ2-7, with a tentative D call TRBD1 (6 bases). The germline V and J ends were trimmed by 2 bases and 3 bases, with 11 bases remaining between them. CDR1 and CDR2 from the germline V gene are SNHLY and FYNNEI. The CDR3 is 14 residues long. CDR3 protein: CASSEQGSGYEQYF. The DNA for the CDR3 is TGTGCCAGCAGTGAACAGGGGTCGGGCTACGAGCAGTACTTC.

This clone was found many times. This chain uses TRBV28 with TRBJ2-3; 8 bases are a match to TRBD2. Germline V gene data show CDR1 as MDHEN and CDR2 as SYDVKM. J lost 4 bases, V lost 4 bases, and 13 bases had no gene match. The CDR3 runs 17 residues. The CDR3 DNA sequence: TGTGCCAGCAGTTGGTTCCTTGGTAGCGGGACCGCAGATACGCAGTATTTT. This translates into CASSWFLGSGTADTQYF.

This clone was seen only a few times. In DNA, the CDR3 is TGTGCCAGCAGTGAAGTCAGTAGTAGGGTTACCTACGAGCAGTACTTC. Protein sequence: CASSEVSSRVTYEQYF. The chain joins TRBV6-1 to TRBJ2-7, with D uncertain. V lost 1 base and J 2 bases, leaving 15 bases between the germline ends. This CDR3 region has 16 residues. Per the germline V gene, CDR1 is MNHNS and CDR2 is SASEGT.

This clone is judged medium-sized. V usage is TRBV6-1 and J usage is TRBJ1-5, with no clear D. Between the trimmed V and J ends, which lost 2 bases and 9 bases, there was a span of 8 bases. CDR3 length: 12 residues. CDR1 is MNHNS, CDR2 SASEGT, per germline. CDR3 sequence: CASSELAWPQHF. In nucleotides, the CDR3 is TGTGCCAGCAGTGAATTAGCCTGGCCCCAGCATTTT.

In this sample, this clone turned up once. The chain couples TRBV28 to TRBJ1-1; unclear D gene. Trimming removed 6 bases at V and 4 bases at J, with 12 bases between. CDR1 is MDHEN and CDR2 is SYDVKM in the germline V gene. This CDR3 contains 13 residues. The DNA of the CDR3 is TGTGCCAGCAGGACCGAAGGTGGCACTGAAGCTTTCTTT. Amino acids: CASRTEGGTEAFF. Filled out from reference TRBV28 and TRBJ1-1, the complete variable domain reads DVKVTQSSRYLVKRTGEKVFLECVQDMDHENMFWYRQDPGLGLRLIYFSYDVKMKEKGDIPEGYSVSREKKERFSLILESASTNQTSMYLCASRTEGGTEAFFGQGTRLTVV.

The gene calls are TRBV6-2 or TRBV6-3 and TRBJ2-1, with 12 nucleotides matching TRBD2. Losses at the gene ends were 5 bases for V and 5 bases for J; bases not matched to a gene: 10. This CDR3 is 17 amino acids long. Per germline, CDR1 MNHEY and CDR2 SVGEGT. CDR3 DNA sequence: TGTGCCAGCAGTGTTCTAGCGGGAGGGCGGGGGCACAATGAGCAGTTCTTC. Its translation is CASSVLAGGRGHNEQFF.

The chain carries TRBV9 and TRBJ2-5; weak D call: TRBD2 (6 bases). Germline CDR1 is SGDLS and CDR2 is YYNGEE. The germline V and J ends were trimmed by 0 bases and 2 bases, with 17 bases remaining between them. The CDR3 sequence is 17 residues long. The CDR3 sequence is CASSVDPPSEGQETQYF. The CDR3 DNA is TGTGCCAGCAGCGTAGACCCCCCATCGGAGGGGCAAGAGACCCAGTACTTC.

V and J are TRBV30 and TRBJ1-1, with TRBD1 as a possible D gene (6 bases). CDR3 length: 12 amino acids. Germline CDR1 is GTSNPN and CDR2 is SVGIG (reference sequence). V was trimmed by 4 bases and J by 10 bases, leaving 16 bases between them. The CDR3 DNA follows: TGTGCCTGGATCTCAGGGCGGGGGCGAGCTTTCTTT. Its protein is CAWISGRGRAFF.